The text below deals with one TCR beta chain. The entry originates in a study of blood T cell repertoires in COVID-19. The repertoire was sequenced with immunoSEQ multiplex PCR; TCRdb's copy has only in-frame clones and lacks some. The sample lists 250,000 or so clones, almost 90% seen once, with around 1.9% in the top ten. From germline, CDR1 is MNHEY and CDR2 SVGAGI. V lost 7 bases to trimming and J lost 2 bases; unmatched junction nucleotides: 7. This CDR3 spans 14 amino acids. The receptor was derived from a woman aged 55-69 years with COVID-19, enrolled during active disease. This rearrangement joins TRBV6-5 to TRBJ2-5, with 7 bases aligning to TRBD1. Sequenced input: peripheral blood. The CDR3 here is CASTPLTGQETQYF. DNA of the CDR3: TGTGCCAGCACCCCCCTGACAGGGCAAGAGACCCAGTACTTC.